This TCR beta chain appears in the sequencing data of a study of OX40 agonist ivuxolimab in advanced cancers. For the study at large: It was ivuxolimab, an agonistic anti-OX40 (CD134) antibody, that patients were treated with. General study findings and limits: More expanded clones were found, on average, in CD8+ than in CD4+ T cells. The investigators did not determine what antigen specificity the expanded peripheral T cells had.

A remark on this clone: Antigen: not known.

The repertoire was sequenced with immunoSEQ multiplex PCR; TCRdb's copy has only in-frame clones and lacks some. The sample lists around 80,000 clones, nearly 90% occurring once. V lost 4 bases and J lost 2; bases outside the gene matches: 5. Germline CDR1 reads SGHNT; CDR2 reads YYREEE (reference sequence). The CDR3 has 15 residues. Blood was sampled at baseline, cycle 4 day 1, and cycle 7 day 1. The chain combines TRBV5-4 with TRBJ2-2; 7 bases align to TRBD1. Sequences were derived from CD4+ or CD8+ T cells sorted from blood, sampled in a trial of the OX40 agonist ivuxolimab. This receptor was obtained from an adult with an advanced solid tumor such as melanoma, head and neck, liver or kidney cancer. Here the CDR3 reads CASSRDSANTGELFF. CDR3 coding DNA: TGTGCCAGCAGCCGGGACAGCGCTAACACCGGGGAGCTGTTTTTT.